One sample yielded the 25 T cell receptor beta chains listed below, sequenced in a study of T cell responses to AZD1222 COVID-19 vaccine. Profiled with immunoSEQ multiplex PCR; TCRdb holds only in-frame clones, not every one. The table has around 100,000 clones, around 90% seen once. The material sequenced was peripheral blood, taken on day 0 of AZD1222 vaccination. The receptor source for this set is an adult in good health.

V is TRBV5-6 and J is TRBJ1-4; D gene unclear. This CDR3 region has 16 residues. With 0 bases removed from V and 0 bases from J, the gap between germline ends came to 9 bases. In germline, CDR1 is SGHDT, CDR2 YYEEEE. CDR3 coding DNA: TGTGCCAGCAGCTTGGCGTCAGCTGCAACTAATGAAAAACTGTTTTTT. It encodes CASSLASAATNEKLFF. Together with reference TRBV5-6 and TRBJ1-4, the CDR3 gives the full variable domain: DAGVTQSPTHLIKTRGQQVTLRCSPKSGHDTVSWYQQALGQGPQFIFQYYEEEERQRGNFPDRFSGHQFPNYSSELNVNALLLGDSALYLCASSLASAATNEKLFFGSGTQLSVL.

The J gene is TRBJ1-5, the V gene TRBV5-1; no reliable D call. The CDR3 runs to 14 residues. Germline CDR1 is SGHRS and CDR2 is YFSETQ. V lost 0 bases to trimming and J lost 3 bases, with 7 bases between them. CDR3 protein: CASSLGSDNQPQHF. The CDR3 DNA reads as TGCGCCAGCAGCTTGGGATCGGACAATCAGCCCCAGCATTTT. The entire variable domain, with the rest obtained from reference TRBV5-1 and TRBJ1-5, is as follows: KAGVTQTPRYLIKTRGQQVTLSCSPISGHRSVSWYQQTPGQGLQFLFEYFSETQRNKGNFPGRFSGRQFSNSRSEMNVSTLELGDSALYLCASSLGSDNQPQHFGDGTRLSIL.

The chain is built from TRBV28 and TRBJ2-1; D unresolved. The CDR3 is 14 amino acids. The germline V and J ends were trimmed by 5 bases and 0 bases, with 8 bases remaining between them. The V gene's germline CDR1 is MDHEN and CDR2 SYDVKM. The CDR3 DNA is TGTGCCAGCAGTCTTACCCGCTCCTACAATGAGCAGTTCTTC. It codes for CASSLTRSYNEQFF.

CDR3 DNA: TGTGCCAGTAGGACCGGGACAGGGGTGGTAGTTGGGAACACTGAAGCTTTCTTT. Protein sequence: CASRTGTGVVVGNTEAFF. The chain links TRBV19 to TRBJ1-1, with 10 nucleotides matching TRBD1. CDR1 and CDR2 (germline): LNHDA, SQIVND (reference sequence). The CDR3 runs 18 residues. V dropped 6 bases and J dropped 1; count of bases not matched to a gene: 14.

The chain has TRBV5-1 and TRBJ2-7, with D tentatively TRBD1 (5 bases). This CDR3 is built from 14 residues. The germline CDR1 and CDR2 sequences are SGHRS and YFSETQ. V was cut by 5 bases and J by 2 bases, with 14 bases left in between. The CDR3 coding sequence is TGCGCCAGCAGACCTGACAGTGGGACCTACGAGCAGTACTTC. This codes for CASRPDSGTYEQYF.

The V call is TRBV3-1 (or the pseudogene TRBV3-2), the J call TRBJ2-7; TRBD1 aligns across 11 bases. This CDR3 has 15 residues. J lost 4 bases, V lost 5 bases, and 7 bases had no gene match. CDR1 and CDR2 (germline): LGHDT, YNNKEL (reference sequence). The CDR3 sequence is CASSYTGQGDYEQYF. In nucleotides, the CDR3 is TGTGCCAGCAGCTACACGGGACAGGGGGATTACGAGCAGTACTTC.

The CDR3: CASNQKHRETLHF. CDR3 in DNA: TGTGCCAGCAATCAGAAACACAGGGAAACCCTCCACTTT. The gene calls are TRBV28 and TRBJ1-6, with D possibly matching TRBD1 (6 bases). Germline V lookup: CDR1 MDHEN, CDR2 SYDVKM. The CDR3 has 13 amino acids. V was clipped by 7 bases and J by 14 bases, with 18 bases between them.

The chain links TRBV7-7 to TRBJ2-5; TRBD2 matches at 8 bases. V was clipped by 2 bases and J by 1 base; unmatched bases: 3. The CDR3 length is 15 residues. Germline CDR1 and CDR2: SSHAT and FNYEAQ (reference sequence). The CDR3 region has the DNA TGTGCCAGCAGCTTACGGGGGGGTCCCCAAGAGACCCAGTACTTC. Translated: CASSLRGGPQETQYF.

The CDR3 DNA reads TGTGCCAGCAGTATGAAACCGGGACCCGAGTGGGGTAATGAAAAACTGTTTTTT. Encoded protein: CASSMKPGPEWGNEKLFF. This chain uses TRBV27 with TRBJ1-4; a weak D match, TRBD1 (5 bases). V was trimmed by 5 bases and J by 4 bases, leaving 23 bases between them. Germline lookup yields CDR1 MNHEY and CDR2 SMNVEV (reference sequence). CDR3 size: 18 residues.

The chain has TRBV29-1 and TRBJ1-1; 7 bases line up with TRBD1. Unmatched junction bases numbered 3, after V lost 4 bases and J lost 7 bases. Germline CDR1 is SQVTM and CDR2 is ANQGSEA. The CDR3 covers 11 residues. DNA of the CDR3: TGCAGCGTTGCACAGGGGAGTGAAGCTTTCTTT. Encoded protein: CSVAQGSEAFF. The whole variable domain, filled in from reference TRBV29-1 and TRBJ1-1, reads SAVISQKPSRDICQRGTSLTIQCQVDSQVTMMFWYRQQPGQSLTLIATANQGSEATYESGFVIDKFPISRPNLTFSTLTVSNMSPEDSSIYLCSVAQGSEAFFGQGTRLTVV.

This clone was counted a single time. The chain combines TRBV3-1 (or the pseudogene TRBV3-2) with TRBJ2-3; no definite D call. Looked up from germline, CDR1 is LGHDT and CDR2 is YNNKEL (reference sequence). The CDR3 has 11 residues. With 1 base removed from V and 4 bases from J, the gap between germline ends came to 0 bases. CDR3 sequence: CASSQADTQYF. In nucleotides, the CDR3 is TGTGCCAGCAGCCAAGCAGATACGCAGTATTTT.

The chain carries TRBV6-6 and TRBJ1-5, with 9 bases lining up with TRBD1. Trimming removed 0 bases from V and 6 bases from J; junction bases left unmatched: 6. This CDR3 is built from 16 residues. Germline lookup yields CDR1 MNHNY and CDR2 SVGAGI (reference sequence). Here the CDR3 reads CASSYSIRDRAQPQHF. In DNA, the CDR3 is TGTGCCAGCAGTTACTCGATACGGGACAGGGCTCAGCCCCAGCATTTT.

This clone was counted between two and nine times. The chain recombines TRBV30 with TRBJ1-2; possibly TRBD1 for D (5 bases). CDR1 and CDR2 from the germline V gene are GTSNPN and SVGIG (reference sequence). The ends were cut back, 6 bases at V and 5 bases at J, with 22 bases in the middle. This CDR3 comprises 15 residues. CDR3 loop: CACPLPGHLFYGYTF. The CDR3 DNA is TGTGCCTGCCCCCTCCCGGGGCACTTATTTTATGGCTACACCTTC.

The chain recombines TRBV18 with TRBJ1-4; the D gene is possibly TRBD1 (5 bases). The CDR3 runs to 14 residues. The V end was cut by 1 base, the J end by 8 bases, with 11 bases between. Germline CDR1 and CDR2: KGHSH and LQKENI. The CDR3 loop is CASSPLGPSEKLFF. The DNA of the CDR3 is TGTGCCAGCTCACCACTGGGACCTTCCGAAAAACTGTTTTTT.

V usage is TRBV27 and J usage is TRBJ1-1; perhaps TRBD1 as D (5 bases). V lost 1 base to trimming and J lost 10 bases, with 13 bases between them. Germline CDR1 and CDR2: MNHEY and SMNVEV (reference sequence). The CDR3 spans 13 residues. DNA for the CDR3: TGTGCCAGCAGTTTATTTAAGTCGGGGGTAGCTTTCTTT. It specifies CASSLFKSGVAFF.

The chain employs TRBV28 and TRBJ1-4; D call uncertain. The CDR3 is made up of 20 amino acids. Germline V CDR1 and CDR2: MDHEN, SYDVKM. Trimming shortened V by 5 bases and J by 3 bases, and 28 bases separated the two germline ends. Here the CDR3 reads CASSAFYVRPRRGSNEKLFF. CDR3 in DNA: TGTGCCAGCAGTGCCTTTTACGTCCGACCCCGGCGAGGCTCTAATGAAAAACTGTTTTTT.

The chain uses TRBV11-2 and TRBJ1-6, with TRBD1 identical over 7 bases. The CDR3 covers 18 residues. The germline gives CDR1 SGHAT, CDR2 FQNNGV. The V segment lost 3 bases and the J segment 4 bases; nucleotides outside the gene matches: 12. In nucleotides, the CDR3 is TGTGCCAGCAGCTTCCTAAAGACAGGGACAGTATATAATTCACCCCTCCACTTT. Translated, it gives CASSFLKTGTVYNSPLHF.

This chain uses TRBV2 with TRBJ1-1; TRBD1 agrees at 8 bases. Trimming removed 4 bases from V and 3 bases from J; junction bases left unmatched: 4. Germline V gene lookup returns CDR1 SNHLY and CDR2 FYNNEI. The CDR3 has 14 amino acids. CDR3 DNA: TGTGCCAGCAGTGTTCAACAGGGGGACACTGAAGCTTTCTTT. It specifies CASSVQQGDTEAFF.

The chain joins TRBV18 to TRBJ1-5; D is unclear. This CDR3 is built from 12 residues. V was clipped by 3 bases and J by 7 bases, with 7 bases between them. The germline gives CDR1 KGHSH, CDR2 LQKENI. CDR3 region: CASSPPGQPQHF. As DNA, the CDR3 is TGTGCCAGCTCACCTCCCGGGCAGCCCCAGCATTTT.

The chain recombines TRBV27 with TRBJ1-2, with TRBD1 matching 7 bases. The CDR3 runs 14 residues. V was clipped by 5 bases and J by 6 bases; unmatched bases: 9. Germline-derived CDR1 and CDR2 are MNHEY and SMNVEV (reference sequence). Here the CDR3 reads CASSRQDRTHGYTF. CDR3 bases: TGTGCCAGCAGTCGCCAGGACAGGACGCATGGCTACACCTTC.

The CDR3 DNA sequence: TGTGCCAGCAGCTTAGAAAATTATCAGGTGAACACTGAAGCTTTCTTT. Its translation is CASSLENYQVNTEAFF. V gene TRBV7-8 combines with J gene TRBJ1-1, with unresolved D. Trimming cost V 1 base and J 0 bases, with 12 bases left between them. This CDR3 is 16 amino acids long. Germline assignment: CDR1 SGHVS and CDR2 FQNEAQ. The full variable domain, rest sourced from reference TRBV7-8 and TRBJ1-1, is GAGVSQSPRYKVAKRGQDVALRCDPISGHVSLFWYQQALGQGPEFLTYFQNEAQLDKSGLPSDRFFAERPEGSVSTLKIQRTQQEDSAVYLCASSLENYQVNTEAFFGQGTRLTVV.

This clone was picked up one time. The chain recombines TRBV6-1 with TRBJ1-5; 9 bases are a match to TRBD1. Germline lookup yields CDR1 MNHNS and CDR2 SASEGT. The CDR3 consists of 16 residues. V trimming: 4 bases; J trimming: 1 base; junction bases outside the gene matches: 5. The CDR3 region has the DNA TGTGCCAGCAGTGGAGGGACAGGGACGAGCAATCAGCCCCAGCATTTT. Its translation: CASSGGTGTSNQPQHF.

As DNA, the CDR3 is TGCGCCAGCAGCTTTAGGGGACAGTACAATCAGCCCCAGCATTTT. Translated: CASSFRGQYNQPQHF. The rearrangement joins TRBV5-1 to TRBJ1-5, with TRBD1 identical over 7 bases. V dropped 2 bases and J dropped 3; count of bases not matched to a gene: 5. The germline V gene has CDR1 SGHRS and CDR2 YFSETQ. CDR3 size: 15 residues.

V is TRBV18 and J is TRBJ1-1; D is unclear. CDR1 KGHSH and CDR2 LQKENI come from the germline V gene. Between the trimmed V and J ends, which lost 2 bases and 5 bases, there was a span of 12 bases. This CDR3 has 14 amino acids. Here the CDR3 DNA reads TGTGCCAGCTCACCATTTGGAGAAAGGACTGAAGCTTTCTTT. This codes for CASSPFGERTEAFF. Complete variable domain (other parts from reference TRBV18 and TRBJ1-1): NAGVMQNPRHLVRRRGQEARLRCSPMKGHSHVYWYRQLPEEGLKFMVYLQKENIIDESGMPKERFSAEFPKEGPSILRIQQVVRGDSAAYFCASSPFGERTEAFFGQGTRLTVV.

This clone was recorded only once. The chain has TRBV6-2 or TRBV6-3 and TRBJ2-2; D may match TRBD1 or TRBD2 (5 bases each). The CDR3 is made up of 13 amino acids. Between the trimmed V and J ends, which lost 5 bases and 13 bases, there was a span of 17 bases. Germline V gene data show CDR1 as MNHEY and CDR2 as SVGEGT. The CDR3 is CASSPQGVLGLFF. The CDR3 DNA reads TGTGCCAGCAGTCCGCAGGGAGTTCTGGGGCTGTTTTTT.